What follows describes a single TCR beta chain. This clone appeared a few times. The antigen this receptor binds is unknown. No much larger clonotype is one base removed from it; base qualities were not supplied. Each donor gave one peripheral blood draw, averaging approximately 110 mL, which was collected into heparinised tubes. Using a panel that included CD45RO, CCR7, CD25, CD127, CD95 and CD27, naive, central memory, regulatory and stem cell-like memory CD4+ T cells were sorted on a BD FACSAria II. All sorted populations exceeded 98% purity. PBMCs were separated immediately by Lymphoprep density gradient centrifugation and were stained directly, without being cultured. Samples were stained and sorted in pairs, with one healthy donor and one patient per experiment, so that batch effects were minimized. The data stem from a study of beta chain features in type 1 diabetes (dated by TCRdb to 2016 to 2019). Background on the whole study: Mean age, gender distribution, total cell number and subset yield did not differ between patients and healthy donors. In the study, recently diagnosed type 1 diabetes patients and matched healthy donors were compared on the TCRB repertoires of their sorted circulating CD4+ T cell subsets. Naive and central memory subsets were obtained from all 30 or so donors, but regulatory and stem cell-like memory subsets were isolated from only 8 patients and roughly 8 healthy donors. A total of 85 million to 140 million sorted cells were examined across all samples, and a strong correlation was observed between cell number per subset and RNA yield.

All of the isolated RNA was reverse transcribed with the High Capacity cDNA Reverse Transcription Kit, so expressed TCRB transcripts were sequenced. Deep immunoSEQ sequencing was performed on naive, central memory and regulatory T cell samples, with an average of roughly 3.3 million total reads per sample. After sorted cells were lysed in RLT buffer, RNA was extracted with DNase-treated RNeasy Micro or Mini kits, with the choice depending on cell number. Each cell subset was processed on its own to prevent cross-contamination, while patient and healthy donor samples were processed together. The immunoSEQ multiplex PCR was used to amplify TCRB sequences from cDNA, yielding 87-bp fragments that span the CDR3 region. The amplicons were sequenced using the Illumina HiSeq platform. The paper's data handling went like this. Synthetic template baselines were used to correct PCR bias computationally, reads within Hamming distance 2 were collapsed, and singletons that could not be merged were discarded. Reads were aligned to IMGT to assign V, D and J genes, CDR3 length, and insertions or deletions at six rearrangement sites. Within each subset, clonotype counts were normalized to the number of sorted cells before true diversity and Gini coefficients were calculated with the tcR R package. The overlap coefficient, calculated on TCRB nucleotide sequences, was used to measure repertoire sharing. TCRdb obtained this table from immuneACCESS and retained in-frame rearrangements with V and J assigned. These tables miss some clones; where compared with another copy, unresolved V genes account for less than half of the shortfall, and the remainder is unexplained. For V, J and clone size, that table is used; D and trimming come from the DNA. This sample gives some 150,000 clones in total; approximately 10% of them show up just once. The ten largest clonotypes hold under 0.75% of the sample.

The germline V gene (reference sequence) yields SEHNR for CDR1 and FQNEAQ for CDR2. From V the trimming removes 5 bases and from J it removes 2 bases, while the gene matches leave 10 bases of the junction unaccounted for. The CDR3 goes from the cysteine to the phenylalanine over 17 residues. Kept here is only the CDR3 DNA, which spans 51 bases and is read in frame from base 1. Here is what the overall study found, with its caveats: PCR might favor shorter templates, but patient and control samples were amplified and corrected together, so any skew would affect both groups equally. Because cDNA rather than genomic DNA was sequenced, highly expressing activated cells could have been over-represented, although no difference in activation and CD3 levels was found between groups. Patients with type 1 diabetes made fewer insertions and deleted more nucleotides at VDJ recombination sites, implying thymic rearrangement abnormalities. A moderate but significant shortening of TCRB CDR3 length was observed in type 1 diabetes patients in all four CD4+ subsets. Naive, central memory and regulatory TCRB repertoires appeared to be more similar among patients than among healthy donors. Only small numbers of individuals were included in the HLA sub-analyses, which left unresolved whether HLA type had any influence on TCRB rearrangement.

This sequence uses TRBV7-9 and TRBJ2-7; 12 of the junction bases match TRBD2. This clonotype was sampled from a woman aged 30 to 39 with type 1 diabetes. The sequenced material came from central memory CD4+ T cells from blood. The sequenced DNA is TGTGCCAGCAGCCCCCCTTGGACTAGCGGGATAACCTACGAGCAGTACTTC. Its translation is CASSPPWTSGITYEQYF.